This T cell receptor beta chain comes out of a study of cytomegalovirus exposure and HLA in healthy donors. A note on this clone: Its antigen is currently unknown.

From germline, CDR1 is SGHTA and CDR2 FQGNSA. CDR3 length: 15 amino acids. J lost 0 bases, V lost 5 bases, and 4 bases had no gene match. The study's findings and limits: Prior analysis indicated that the majority of TCR beta V segments exhibited productivity approximately 90% or approximately 30% of the time. The study carried out a later analysis of TCR beta sequences. It associated 16,951 of them with specific HLA alleles at a false discovery rate of 0.05. Evidence from a later analysis indicated that most CMV-associated TCR beta chains looked HLA-restricted.

The PCR used 60 Vbeta and 13 Jbeta primers. TCRdb's table, derived via immunoSEQ multiplex PCR, lists solely in-frame clones and lacks some. Of about 200,000 clones detected, about 87% appear once; the ten largest clones hold 1% to 1.5%. The chain carries TRBV7-2 and TRBJ2-3, with TRBD2 matching 8 bases. Sequenced: PBMCs. The source of this sequence is a man aged 25-45 years in good health and CMV-seronegative. The CDR3 loop is CASSRLARSTDTQYF. The CDR3 coding sequence is TGTGCCAGCAGCAGACTAGCGAGAAGCACAGATACGCAGTATTTT.